One TCR beta chain is described in this entry. The table lists this clone with a count of one. Its antigen remains undetermined. No quality values exist for individual bases; no much larger clone is one base distant. The time point tag for this specimen amounts to: cells obtained before transplantation from donor or recipient. CD3+CD4+ and CD3+CD8+ populations were FACS-sorted from unstimulated pre-transplant donor and recipient cells taken from spleen or lymph nodes. This sample was taken from a study of graft-versus-host responses after intestinal transplantation (dated by TCRdb to the early 2020s). Background on the whole study: The transplants that recipients received were multivisceral, liver-intestinal, or isolated intestinal. To identify alloreactive clones, pre-transplant mixed lymphocyte reaction products were sequenced and compared with unstimulated pre-transplant donor and recipient T cells. Donor T cell macrochimerism was defined as a peak of at least 4% donor T cells among recipient peripheral blood mononuclear cells. Rather than going through the commercial service, samples from a few later patients were sequenced in-house on an Illumina MiSeq and processed with MiXCR. The cohort enrolled about two dozen intestinal transplant recipients, one of whom was a retransplant, and 3 patients without pretransplant specimens were excluded. Every recipient was given anti-thymocyte globulin induction, followed by around three years of maintenance tacrolimus and steroids. After intestinal transplantation, graft-versus-host and host-versus-graft alloreactive T cell clones were followed in the graft, circulation and bone marrow using bulk TCR-beta CDR3 sequencing. On the study overall, not on this receptor specifically: The conclusions were limited by the relatively low number and heterogeneity of the intestinal transplant patients. High GvH to HvG T cell clonal ratios were observed in the allografts of patients with donor T cell macrochimerism. GvH clones turned up in recipient bone marrow, with some appearing earlier in ileal mucosa or blood, a pattern consistent with an intestinal mucosal origin. Peak levels of circulating GvH clones were associated with declines in HvG clones early after transplant.

The CDR3 contains 15 residues, cysteine and phenylalanine counted. Kept here is only the CDR3 DNA, which spans 45 bases and is read in frame from base 1. From the germline V gene, CDR1 is SGHNT and CDR2 is YENEEA. Germline trimming: 5 bases from V, 4 bases from J; junction bases outside gene matches: 4. The library was generated by the immunoSEQ multiplex PCR assay. In most patients, genomic DNA was isolated using the Qiagen DNeasy Blood and Tissue Kit and sent frozen to Adaptive Biotechnologies for TCR sequencing. High-throughput TCR-beta CDR3 sequencing of genomic DNA from most patients was performed by Adaptive Biotechnologies. Under the source paper's analysis protocol: TCR sequencing data were retrieved from Adaptive's ImmunoSEQ software for roughly 17 patients, whereas three other patients were processed with MiXCR and VDJtools. To correct CD4 versus CD8 sorting errors, sequences present in both subsets at a frequency ratio below 5:1 were removed. CDR3 nucleotide sequences shared between donor and recipient were removed because their origin could not be assigned. To be classed as alloreactive, a clone needed at least 2-fold expansion over unstimulated cells and a minimum CFSE-low frequency of 0.002% (template counts) or 0.001% (read counts). A clone was considered mappable if detected in the sequenced pre-transplant spleen, lymph node, or MLR CFSE-low populations of the donor or recipient. Cumulative frequency of alloreactive clones was calculated as a percentage of all sequences weighted by copy number. The immuneACCESS repertoire file appears here via TCRdb, limited to in-frame rearrangements. These files lack a portion of the clones; in checked studies, under half of the deficit traces to unresolved V genes, and the cause of the others is not known. Clone size and V and J calls were adopted from that table, with D and trimming inferred from the DNA. The sample yields around 100,000 clones; about 90% were counted once. Around 1% of the sample lies in the top ten.

The sequencing used unstimulated CD4+ T cells sorted from spleen or lymph node cells, collected before transplant. In this chain, TRBV11-3 is recombined with TRBJ2-1, with 11 central nucleotides matching TRBD2. The clonotype comes from a human donor who was the organ donor for an intestinal transplant. The base sequence is TGTGCCAGCAGCCTAGCGGGGGGTAGTTACAATGAGCAGTTCTTC. Translated, this is CASSLAGGSYNEQFF. The CDR3, completed at both ends by the reference TRBV11-3 and TRBJ2-1 genes, gives the full variable domain EAGVVQSPRYKIIEKKQPVAFWCNPISGHNTLYWYLQNLGQGPELLIRYENEEAVDDSQLPKDRFSAERLKGVDSTLKIQPAELGDSAVYLCASSLAGGSYNEQFFGPGTRLTVL.